A single T cell receptor (beta chain) is shown here with its context. Assay: immunoSEQ multiplex PCR; the TCRdb copy retains only in-frame clones and omits some. The sample carries fewer than 200,000 clones, around 90% recorded once. This entry is derived from a study of blood T cell repertoires in COVID-19. As for the study in general: The United States, Italy and Spain supplied acute and convalescent COVID-19 samples.

Enrolment of Seattle patients took place during active infection, and they were followed longitudinally. The CDR3 runs 15 residues. Trimming at V came to 4 bases and at J to 2 bases, leaving 7 bases not matched to a gene. Germline lookup yields CDR1 MNHEY and CDR2 SVGAGI. The chain carries TRBV6-5 and TRBJ2-7, with 8 nucleotides matching TRBD1. The sequence was collected from a woman of 80 years or more with COVID-19, enrolled during active disease. The sample was peripheral blood. CDR3 region: CASSLTGTGPYEQYF. CDR3 nucleotide sequence: TGTGCCAGCAGTTTGACCGGGACAGGTCCCTACGAGCAGTACTTC.